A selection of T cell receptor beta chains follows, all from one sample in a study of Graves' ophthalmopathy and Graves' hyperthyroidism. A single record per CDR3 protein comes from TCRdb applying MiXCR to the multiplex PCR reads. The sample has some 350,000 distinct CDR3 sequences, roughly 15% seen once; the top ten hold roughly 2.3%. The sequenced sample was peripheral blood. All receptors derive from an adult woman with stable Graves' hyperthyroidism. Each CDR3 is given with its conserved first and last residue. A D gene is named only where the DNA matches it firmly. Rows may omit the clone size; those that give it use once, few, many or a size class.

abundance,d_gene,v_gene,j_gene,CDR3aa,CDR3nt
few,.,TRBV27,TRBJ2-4,CASSLWRGEAGAKNIQYF,TGTGCCAGCAGTTTATGGAGGGGGGAGGCGGGAGCCAAAAACATTCAGTACTTC
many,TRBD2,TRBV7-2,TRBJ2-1,CASSLASGRAKLSGYNEQFF,TGTGCCAGCAGCTTAGCTAGCGGGAGGGCCAAGTTAAGTGGCTACAATGAGCAGTTCTTC
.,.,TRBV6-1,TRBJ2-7,CASAGLQYF,TGTGCCAGCGCGGGACTTCAGTACTTC
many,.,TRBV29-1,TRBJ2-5,CSVEGGLQETQYF,TGCAGCGTTGAAGGGGGGCTACAAGAGACCCAGTACTTC
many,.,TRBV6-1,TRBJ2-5,CASSGRQVLRETQYF,TGTGCCAGCAGTGGCCGGCAGGTACTTCGGGAGACCCAGTACTTC
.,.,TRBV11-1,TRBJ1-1,CASSLVAGRLNTEAFF,TGTGCCAGCAGCTTAGTAGCTGGACGGTTGAACACTGAAGCTTTCTTT
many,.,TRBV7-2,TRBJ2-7,CASSPSHVSSYEQYF,TGTGCCAGCAGCCCCTCTCACGTAAGCTCCTACGAGCAGTACTTC
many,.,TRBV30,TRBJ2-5,CAWSWADQETQYF,TGTGCCTGGAGTTGGGCGGACCAAGAGACCCAGTACTTC
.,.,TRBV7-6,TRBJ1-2,CASSARGYTF,TGTGCCAGCAGTGCGCGTGGCTACACCTTC
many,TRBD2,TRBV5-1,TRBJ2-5,CASSLDAGVGETQYF,TGCGCCAGCAGCTTGGATGCGGGAGTGGGCGAGACCCAGTACTTC
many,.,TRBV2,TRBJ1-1,CASARGLNTEAFF,TGTGCCAGCGCCAGGGGACTGAACACTGAAGCTTTCTTT
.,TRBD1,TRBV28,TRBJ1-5,CVSSLGFPGTGAYSNQPQHF,TGTGTCAGCAGTTTAGGGTTCCCCGGGACAGGGGCATATAGCAATCAGCCCCAGCATTTT
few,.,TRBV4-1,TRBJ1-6,CASSQAGTLYSPLHF,TGCGCCAGCAGCCAAGCCGGGACGCTATATTCACCCCTCCACTTT
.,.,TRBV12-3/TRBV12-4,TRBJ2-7,CASSRQVPGEQYF,TGTGCCAGCAGTCGACAGGTTCCTGGCGAGCAGTACTTC
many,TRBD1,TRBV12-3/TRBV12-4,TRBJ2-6,CASSLRTGAGANVLTF,TGTGCCAGCAGCCTCAGAACAGGGGCTGGGGCCAACGTCCTGACTTTC
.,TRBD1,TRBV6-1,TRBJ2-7,CASSITGTGVYEQYF,TGTGCCAGCAGTATAACCGGGACAGGCGTATACGAGCAGTACTTC
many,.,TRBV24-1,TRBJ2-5,CATSDLGRETQYF,TGTGCCACCAGTGATTTAGGCCGAGAGACCCAGTACTTC
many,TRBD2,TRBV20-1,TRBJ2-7,CSARVREVGRRTYEQYF,TGCAGTGCTAGAGTTCGGGAGGTCGGACGTCGAACCTACGAGCAGTACTTC
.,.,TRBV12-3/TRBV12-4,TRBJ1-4,CASTTRIKRGATNEKLFF,TGTGCCAGCACCACCCGAATTAAAAGGGGGGCAACTAATGAAAAACTGTTTTTT
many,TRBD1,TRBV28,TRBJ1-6,CASSAPGQYNSPLHF,TGTGCCAGCAGCGCACCGGGACAGTATAATTCACCCCTCCACTTT
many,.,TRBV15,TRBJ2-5,CATSRDPSQETQYF,TGTGCCACCAGCAGAGACCCCAGTCAAGAGACCCAGTACTTC
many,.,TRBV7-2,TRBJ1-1,CASSAQVVNTEAFF,TGTGCCAGCAGCGCACAGGTGGTCAACACTGAAGCTTTCTTT
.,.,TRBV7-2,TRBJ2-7,CASSFSLDVYDQYF,TGTGCCAGCAGCTTTTCCCTGGACGTCTACGATCAGTACTTC
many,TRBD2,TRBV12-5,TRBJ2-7,CASGFSGYEQYF,TGTGCTAGTGGTTTTAGCGGGTACGAGCAGTACTTC
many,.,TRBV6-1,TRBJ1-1,CASSERWRRYDLF,TGTGCCAGCAGTGAAAGGTGGCGGAGATACGATCTCTTT
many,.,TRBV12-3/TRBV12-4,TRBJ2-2,CASIGIEGIPGELFF,TGTGCCAGCATCGGGATCGAGGGAATCCCCGGGGAGCTGTTTTTT
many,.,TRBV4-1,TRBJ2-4,CASSQPTSTGNIQYF,TGCGCCAGCAGCCAGCCCACGTCAACTGGGAACATTCAGTACTTC
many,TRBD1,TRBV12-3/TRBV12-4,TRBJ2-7,CASSPGQVFSYEQYF,TGTGCCAGCAGTCCTGGACAGGTCTTCTCCTACGAGCAGTACTTC
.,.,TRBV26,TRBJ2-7,CASSSTLGYEQYF,TGTGCCAGCAGTTCCACACTAGGCTACGAGCAGTACTTC
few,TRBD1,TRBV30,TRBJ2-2,CALDPGQGYTGELFF,TGTGCGTTAGATCCGGGACAGGGGTACACCGGGGAGCTGTTTTTT
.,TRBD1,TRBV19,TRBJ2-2,CASKDRDNTGELFF,TGTGCCAGTAAGGACAGGGATAACACCGGGGAGCTGTTTTTT
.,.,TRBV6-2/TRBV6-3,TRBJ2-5,CASSFSVPQETQYF,TGTGCCAGCAGTTTTTCGGTCCCTCAAGAGACCCAGTACTTC
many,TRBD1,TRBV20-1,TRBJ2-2,CSAPWTGDTGELFF,TGCAGTGCCCCCTGGACAGGGGACACCGGGGAGCTGTTTTTT
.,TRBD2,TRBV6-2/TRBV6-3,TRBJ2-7,CASSPGTSGRASSSYEQYF,TGTGCCAGCAGCCCCGGGACTAGCGGGAGGGCCTCGAGCTCCTACGAGCAGTACTTC
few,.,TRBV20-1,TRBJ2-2,CSARVSGNTGELFF,TGCAGTGCTAGAGTATCTGGGAACACCGGGGAGCTGTTTTTT
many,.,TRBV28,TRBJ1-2,CASSFSLRYGYTF,TGTGCCAGCAGTTTCTCTCTGCGGTATGGCTACACCTTC
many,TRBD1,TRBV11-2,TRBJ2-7,CASSLIGSQGSYEQYF,TGTGCCAGCAGCTTAATAGGCTCACAGGGGTCCTACGAGCAGTACTTC
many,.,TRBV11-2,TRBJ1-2,CASSLEPGGNYGYTF,TGTGCCAGCAGCTTAGAGCCCGGTGGGAACTATGGCTACACCTTC
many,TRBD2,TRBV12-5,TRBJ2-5,CATAGGPGETQYF,TGTGCCACAGCGGGAGGGCCAGGAGAGACCCAGTACTTC
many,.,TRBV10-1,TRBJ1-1,CASSEEGSGSVSRAFF,TGCGCCAGCAGTGAGGAAGGTTCGGGGTCCGTGAGTCGCGCTTTCTTT
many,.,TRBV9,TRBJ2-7,CASSAGTAYEQYF,TGTGCCAGCAGCGCCGGGACTGCCTACGAGCAGTACTTC
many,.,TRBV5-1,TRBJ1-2,CASSLDGPSTYTF,TGCGCCAGCAGCTTGGACGGACCATCGACCTACACCTTC
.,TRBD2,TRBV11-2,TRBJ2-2,CASGGGRATGELFF,TGTGCCAGTGGGGGCGGGAGGGCCACCGGGGAGCTGTTTTTT
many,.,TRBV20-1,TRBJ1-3,CSARDSEWVQWPSSGNTIYF,TGCAGTGCTAGAGATTCGGAATGGGTACAGTGGCCCAGCTCTGGAAACACCATATATTTT
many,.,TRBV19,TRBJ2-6,CASSSISSGANVLTF,TGTGCCAGTAGTTCAATTAGCTCTGGGGCCAACGTCCTGACTTTC
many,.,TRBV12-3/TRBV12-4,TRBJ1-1,CASSLMARVTEAFF,TGTGCCAGCAGTTTAATGGCCAGGGTTACTGAAGCTTTCTTT